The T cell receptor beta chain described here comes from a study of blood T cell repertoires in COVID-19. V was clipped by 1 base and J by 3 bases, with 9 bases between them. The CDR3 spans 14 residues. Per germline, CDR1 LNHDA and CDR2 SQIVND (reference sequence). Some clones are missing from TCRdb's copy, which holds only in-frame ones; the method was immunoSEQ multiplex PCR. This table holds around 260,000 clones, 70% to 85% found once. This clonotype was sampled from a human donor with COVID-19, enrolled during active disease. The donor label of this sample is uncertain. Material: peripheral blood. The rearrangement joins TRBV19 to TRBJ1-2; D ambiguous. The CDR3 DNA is TGTGCCAGTAGTATAGGGTCCCGGGACTATGGCTACACCTTC. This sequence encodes CASSIGSRDYGYTF.